This entry describes one T cell receptor beta chain. What it binds is unknown. V was cut by 6 bases and J by 4 bases, with 9 bases left in between. Germline assignment: CDR1 DFQATT and CDR2 SNEGSKA (reference sequence). This CDR3 is 11 amino acids long. The record originates from a study of cytotoxic CD8 clonotypes in ibrutinib-treated CLL. Study-level findings and limits: Sustained-remission and progressing patients had different sampling times. Before falling back toward baseline at progression, clonality had risen at the time of ibrutinib response. Higher circulating CD8+ T-cell counts strongly accompanied higher baseline clonality, above age-matched healthy donors.

Generated by immunoSEQ multiplex PCR, the TCRdb table keeps only in-frame clones and is missing some. This table has 250,000 to 350,000 clones, approximately 76% appearing once. The receptor comes from a human donor with chronic lymphocytic leukemia. Source: PBMCs, taken at disease progression, from a patient treated with ibrutinib. V usage is TRBV20-1 and J usage is TRBJ2-5, with a weak D call TRBD2 (5 bases). DNA for the CDR3: TGCAGTGCAGAGGGTAGAGAGACCCAGTACTTC. Its protein is CSAEGRETQYF.